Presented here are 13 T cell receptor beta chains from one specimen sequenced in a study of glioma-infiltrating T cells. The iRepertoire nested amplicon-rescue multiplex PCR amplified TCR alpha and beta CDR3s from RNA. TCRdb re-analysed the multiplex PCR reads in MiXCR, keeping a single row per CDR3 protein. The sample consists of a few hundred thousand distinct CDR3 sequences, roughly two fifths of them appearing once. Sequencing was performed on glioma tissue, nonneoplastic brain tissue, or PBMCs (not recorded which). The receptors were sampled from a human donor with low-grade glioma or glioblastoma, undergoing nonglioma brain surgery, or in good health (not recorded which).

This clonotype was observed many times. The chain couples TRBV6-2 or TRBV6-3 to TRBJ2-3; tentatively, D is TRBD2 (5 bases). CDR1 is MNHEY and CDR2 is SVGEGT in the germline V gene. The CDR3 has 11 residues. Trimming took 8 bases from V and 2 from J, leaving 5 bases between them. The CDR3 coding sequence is TGTGCCAGCGGACTCACAGATACGCAGTATTTT. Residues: CASGLTDTQYF.

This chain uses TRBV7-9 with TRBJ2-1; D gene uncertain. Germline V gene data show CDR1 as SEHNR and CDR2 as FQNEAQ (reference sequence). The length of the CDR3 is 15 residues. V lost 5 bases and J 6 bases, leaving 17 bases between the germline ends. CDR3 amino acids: CASSPQTPNVNEQFF. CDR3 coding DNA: TGTGCCAGCAGCCCCCAGACCCCTAATGTCAATGAGCAGTTCTTC.

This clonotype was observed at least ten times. The CDR3 is CATSRDLGTGRDYGYTF. The CDR3, as DNA: TGTGCCACCAGCAGAGATTTAGGGACAGGCCGAGATTATGGCTACACCTTC. The rearrangement joins TRBV15 to TRBJ1-2; 8 bases align to TRBD1. After removal of 0 bases from V and 5 bases from J, the junction contained 11 bases not matched to a gene. The CDR3 loop spans 17 amino acids. From germline, CDR1 is LNHNV and CDR2 YYDKDF (reference sequence).

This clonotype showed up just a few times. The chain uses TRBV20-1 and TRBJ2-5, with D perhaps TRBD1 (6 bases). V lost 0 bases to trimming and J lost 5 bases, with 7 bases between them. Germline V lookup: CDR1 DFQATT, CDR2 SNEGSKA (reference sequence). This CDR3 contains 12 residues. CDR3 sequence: CSARDQGETQYF. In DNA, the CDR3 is TGCAGTGCTAGAGATCAGGGGGAGACCCAGTACTTC.

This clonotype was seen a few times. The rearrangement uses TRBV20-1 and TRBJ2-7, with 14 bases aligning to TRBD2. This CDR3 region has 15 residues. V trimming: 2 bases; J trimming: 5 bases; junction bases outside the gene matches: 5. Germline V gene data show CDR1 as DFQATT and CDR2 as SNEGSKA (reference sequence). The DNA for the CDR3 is TGCAGTGCTAGATCGACTAGCGGGAGGGACCACGAGCAGTACTTC. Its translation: CSARSTSGRDHEQYF.

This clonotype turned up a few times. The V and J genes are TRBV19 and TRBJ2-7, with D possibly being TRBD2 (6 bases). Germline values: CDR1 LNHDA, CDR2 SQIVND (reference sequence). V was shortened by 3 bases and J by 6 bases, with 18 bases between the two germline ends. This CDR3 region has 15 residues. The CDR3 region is CASSIVGSGPFEQYF. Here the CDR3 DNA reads TGTGCCAGTAGTATCGTCGGTAGCGGCCCTTTCGAGCAGTACTTC.

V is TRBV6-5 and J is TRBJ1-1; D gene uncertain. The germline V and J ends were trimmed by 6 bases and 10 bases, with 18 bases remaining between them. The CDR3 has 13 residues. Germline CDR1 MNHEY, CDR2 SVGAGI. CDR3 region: CASSLNRHGRAFF. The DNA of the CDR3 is TGTGCCAGCAGCCTTAATCGACATGGTAGAGCTTTCTTT.

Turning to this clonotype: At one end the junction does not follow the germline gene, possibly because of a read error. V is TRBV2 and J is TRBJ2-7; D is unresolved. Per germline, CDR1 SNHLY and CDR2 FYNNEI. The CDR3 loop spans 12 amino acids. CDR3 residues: CASSSDNYGQYF. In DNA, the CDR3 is TGTGCCAGCAGTTCCGACAACTACGGGCAGTACTTC. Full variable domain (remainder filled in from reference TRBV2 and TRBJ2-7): EPEVTQTPSHQVTQMGQEVILRCVPISNHLYFYWYRQILGQKVEFLVSFYNNEISEKSEIFDDQFSVERPDGSNFTLKIRSTKLEDSAMYFCASSSDNYGQYFGPGTRLTVT.

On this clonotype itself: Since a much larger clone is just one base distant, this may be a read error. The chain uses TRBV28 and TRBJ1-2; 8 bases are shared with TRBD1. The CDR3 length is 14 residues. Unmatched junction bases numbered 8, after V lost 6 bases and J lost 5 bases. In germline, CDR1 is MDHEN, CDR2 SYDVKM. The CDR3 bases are TGTGCCAGCAGGACAGGGGTCGAAATGTATGGCTACACCTTC. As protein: CASRTGVEMYGYTF.

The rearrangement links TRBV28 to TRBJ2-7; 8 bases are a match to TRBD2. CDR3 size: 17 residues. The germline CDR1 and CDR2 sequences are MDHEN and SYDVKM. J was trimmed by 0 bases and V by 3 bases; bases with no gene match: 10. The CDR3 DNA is TGTGCCAGCAGTTTTCCCTTAGGAAGCGGGGGCTCCTACGAGCAGTACTTC. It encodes CASSFPLGSGGSYEQYF.

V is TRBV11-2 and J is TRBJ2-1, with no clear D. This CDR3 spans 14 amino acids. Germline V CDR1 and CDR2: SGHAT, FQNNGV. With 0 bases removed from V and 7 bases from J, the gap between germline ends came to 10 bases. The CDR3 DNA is TGTGCCAGCAGCTTAGATGTGTTAGCAAATGAGCAGTTCTTC. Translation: CASSLDVLANEQFF.

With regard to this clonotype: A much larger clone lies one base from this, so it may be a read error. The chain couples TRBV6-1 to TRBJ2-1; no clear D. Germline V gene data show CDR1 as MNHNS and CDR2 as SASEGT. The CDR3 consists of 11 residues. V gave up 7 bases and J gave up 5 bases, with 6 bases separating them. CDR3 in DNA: TGTGCCAGCACCTCGCACAATGAGCAGTTCTTC. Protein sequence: CASTSHNEQFF.

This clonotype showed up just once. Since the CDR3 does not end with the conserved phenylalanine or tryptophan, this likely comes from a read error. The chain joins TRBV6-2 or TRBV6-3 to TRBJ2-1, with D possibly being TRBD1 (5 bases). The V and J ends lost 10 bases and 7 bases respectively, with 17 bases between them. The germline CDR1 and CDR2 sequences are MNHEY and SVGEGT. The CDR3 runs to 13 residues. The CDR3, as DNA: TGTGCCATCAAAGGGGCGGTCGTGAATGAGCAGTTCTTA. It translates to CAIKGAVVNEQFL.